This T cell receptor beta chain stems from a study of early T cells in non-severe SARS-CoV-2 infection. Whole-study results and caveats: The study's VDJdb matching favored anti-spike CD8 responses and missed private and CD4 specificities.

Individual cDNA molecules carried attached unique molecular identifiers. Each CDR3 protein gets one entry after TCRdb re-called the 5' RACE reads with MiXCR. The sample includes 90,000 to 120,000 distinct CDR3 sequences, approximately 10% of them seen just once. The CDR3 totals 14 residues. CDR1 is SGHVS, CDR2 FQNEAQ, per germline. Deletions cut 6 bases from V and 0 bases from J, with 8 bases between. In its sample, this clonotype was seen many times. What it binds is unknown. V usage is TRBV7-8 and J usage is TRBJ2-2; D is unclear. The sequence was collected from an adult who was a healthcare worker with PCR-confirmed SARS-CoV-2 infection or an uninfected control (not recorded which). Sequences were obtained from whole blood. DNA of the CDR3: TGTGCCAGCAGTCTTACAGCGAACACCGGGGAGCTGTTTTTT. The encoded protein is CASSLTANTGELFF.